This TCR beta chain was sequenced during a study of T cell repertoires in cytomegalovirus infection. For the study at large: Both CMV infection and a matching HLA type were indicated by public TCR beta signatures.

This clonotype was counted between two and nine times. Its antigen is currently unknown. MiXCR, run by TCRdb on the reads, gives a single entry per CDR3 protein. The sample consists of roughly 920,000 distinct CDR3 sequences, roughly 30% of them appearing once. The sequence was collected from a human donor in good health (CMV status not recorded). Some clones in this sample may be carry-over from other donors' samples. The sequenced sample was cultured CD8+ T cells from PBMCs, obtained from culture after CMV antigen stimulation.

The CDR3 nucleotides read TGTGCCAGCAGTTTAATGGGGACAGCCCAAGAGACCCAGTACTTC. Protein sequence: CASSLMGTAQETQYF. The chain combines TRBV27 with TRBJ2-5; TRBD1 matches 7 bases. V lost 2 bases to trimming and J lost 1 base; unmatched junction nucleotides: 4. The CDR3 extends over 15 amino acids. In germline, CDR1 is MNHEY, CDR2 SMNVEV (reference sequence).